The T cell receptor (beta chain) described here comes from a study of spatial heterogeneity in lung cancer (dated by TCRdb to 2018 to 2020). For the study in its entirety: Beta-chain transcripts were consistently detected in greater numbers than alpha-chain transcripts, which likely reflects a higher abundance of beta-chain transcripts. In the raw uncorrected reads, each unique combination of TCR and UMI appeared more than ten times on average. TCR alpha and beta repertoires were quantitatively compared across multiple tumor regions, matched nontumor lung and blood in non-small cell lung cancer. The study linked features of the TCR repertoire to counts of nonsynonymous mutations, which were determined by whole-exome sequencing of tumor tissue. At surgery, hundreds of tumor regions, roughly 63 matched nontumor lung samples and 56 PBMC samples were TCR-sequenced for both alpha and beta chains.

The library came from 5' RACE. TCRdb records NextSeq 500 as the sequencer. To allow correction of PCR and sequencing errors, the TCR library protocol tagged every TCR cDNA molecule with a unique molecular identifier. The source study handled its data this way. TCR identification, UMI-based error correction and CDR3 extraction were all carried out with Decombinator tools. Expanded TCRs were defined as those above a frequency of 2 per 1,000, corresponding to the top 1% of the tumor frequency distribution. Renyi diversity was calculated using the R vegan package after each repertoire was subsampled 100 times to 5,000 TCRs. To build CDR3 similarity networks, amino acid triplet string-kernel similarity was used, and CDR3s were connected when their pairwise similarity was above 0.82. TCRdb cleaned the public reads at Q25 with fastp, built clones with MiXCR and kept in-frame beta chains. One record per CDR3 amino acid sequence lists the most common genes and DNA. TCRdb's processing, not the authors', yielded these V and J calls. Within this sample are hundreds of distinct CDR3 sequences, with under 14% of them counted one time only. The ten top clones hold 35% to 50% of the sample.

Concerning this clonotype: Its antigen is unknown. Base qualities were left out, and no much larger clone turns up one base away.

V loses 2 bases, J loses 2 bases, and the germline ends lie 5 bases apart. The CDR3 goes from the cysteine to the phenylalanine over 13 residues. Only the CDR3 DNA is retained, 39 bases long and in frame from the first base. The CDR1 and CDR2 encoded by the germline V gene are MRHNA and SNTAGT. The meaning of the sample's time point label: sample taken at primary tumor resection. Donors were 70 or so patients with early-stage, untreated non-small cell lung cancer from the lung TRACERx cohort. For TCR sequencing, whole RNA was extracted from tumor and nontumor lung tissue, or from cryopreserved PBMC samples, and no cell sorting was done. Only patients with enough RNA available from two or more tumor regions were chosen for TCR sequencing. Before selection, tumor and adjacent nontumor lung specimens were reviewed by a lung pathologist. What the study reported, not specific to this receptor: Additional single-cell paired TCR alpha and beta sequencing was considered necessary to confirm, at a functional level, the hypothesis that regional TCRs recognize regional mutations.

The source is a male donor with early-stage non-small cell lung cancer. Source: normal lung tissue next to the tumor, taken at surgery. The V and J genes are TRBV6-4 and TRBJ2-3; the D gene assignment is ambiguous. The DNA reads TGTGCCAGCAGTGACACACCCACAGATACGCAGTATTTT. It translates as CASSDTPTDTQYF.